The 28 T cell receptor beta chains presented below share a single source sample, sequenced in a study of blood T cell repertoires in COVID-19. Assay used: immunoSEQ multiplex PCR; TCRdb lists only in-frame clones, some missing. The sample holds about 240,000 clones, roughly 80% seen once. Specimen: peripheral blood. These receptors came from a woman aged 18-29 years with acute or convalescent COVID-19.

The chain has TRBV3-1 (or the pseudogene TRBV3-2) and TRBJ2-7, with TRBD1 as a possible D gene (5 bases). Trimming removed 3 bases at V and 6 bases at J, with 15 bases between. The germline CDR1 and CDR2 sequences are LGHDT and YNNKEL (reference sequence). CDR3 length equals 14 residues. CDR3 protein: CASSHRQGKGEQYF. CDR3 coding DNA: TGTGCCAGCAGCCACCGGCAGGGTAAAGGCGAGCAGTACTTC.

In nucleotides, the CDR3 is TGTGCCTGGGGCCCCTCGGGGGGGCTCTATGGCTACACCTTC. This translates into CAWGPSGGLYGYTF. This sequence joins TRBV30 and TRBJ1-2; maybe TRBD1 (6 bases). The CDR3 is 14 residues long. The V gene lost 5 bases and the J gene lost 4 bases, with 17 bases spanning the gap. The germline V gene encodes CDR1 GTSNPN and CDR2 SVGIG (reference sequence).

Only one count was recorded for this clone. J is TRBJ1-2 and V is TRBV9, with TRBD1 matching over 7 bases. Germline V gene sequence: CDR1 SGDLS, CDR2 YYNGEE. The CDR3 runs 14 residues. The V segment lost 1 base and the J segment 4 bases; nucleotides outside the gene matches: 4. The CDR3 sequence is CASSVNQGGYGYTF. CDR3 nucleotide sequence: TGTGCCAGCAGCGTAAATCAGGGGGGCTATGGCTACACCTTC.

This clone came up a few times. The V call is TRBV7-2, the J call TRBJ2-6; possible D gene TRBD2, 6 bases. Trimming left V 5 bases short and J 0 bases short, with 20 bases between. CDR1 and CDR2 from the germline V gene are SGHTA and FQGNSA. CDR3 length: 19 amino acids. Written as DNA, the CDR3 is TGTGCCAGCAGCCCCCCCGCGGCGGGAATTTTCTCTGGGGCCAACGTCCTGACTTTC. This encodes CASSPPAAGIFSGANVLTF.

The V call is TRBV27, the J call TRBJ2-7; 11 bases fit TRBD2. Germline-derived CDR1 and CDR2 are MNHEY and SMNVEV (reference sequence). The CDR3 spans 15 residues. The V gene end was trimmed by 5 bases and the J gene end by 6 bases; junction bases not matched to a gene: 9. The CDR3 is CASSILAGDPIEQYF. In DNA, the CDR3 is TGTGCCAGCAGTATACTAGCGGGAGACCCCATCGAGCAGTACTTC.

The chain combines TRBV4-3 with TRBJ1-4; 12 nucleotides line up with TRBD1. Germline loops: CDR1 LGHNA, CDR2 YSLEER. This CDR3 region has 20 residues. V lost 0 bases, J lost 8 bases, and 16 bases stayed unmatched. CDR3 protein: CASSQDRYTTGQGATEKLFF. In nucleotides, the CDR3 is TGCGCCAGCAGCCAAGACCGTTATACCACGGGACAGGGGGCAACCGAAAAACTGTTTTTT.

The V gene is TRBV14, the J gene TRBJ2-7; perhaps TRBD1 as D (6 bases). Trimming shortened V by 4 bases and J by 2 bases, and 15 bases separated the two germline ends. This CDR3 has 15 residues. The germline V gene encodes CDR1 SGHDN and CDR2 FVKESK. The CDR3 region is CASSRGWGRTYEQYF. DNA for the CDR3: TGTGCCAGCAGCCGAGGTTGGGGGCGCACCTACGAGCAGTACTTC.

This rearrangement joins TRBV28 to TRBJ2-5; TRBD1 aligns across 9 bases. V gave up 6 bases and J gave up 1 base; unmatched junction bases: 6. CDR1 MDHEN and CDR2 SYDVKM come from the germline V gene. The CDR3 runs to 15 residues. This chain's CDR3 is CASSWTGEGQETQYF. The CDR3 nucleotides are TGTGCCAGCAGCTGGACAGGGGAAGGCCAAGAGACCCAGTACTTC.

The chain employs TRBV2 and TRBJ2-2; weak D call: TRBD1 (8 bases). CDR1 SNHLY and CDR2 FYNNEI come from the germline V gene. The CDR3 totals 15 residues. Trimming pared 8 bases from V and 5 bases from J, leaving 18 bases between. The CDR3 sequence is CASFETGEGTGELFF. CDR3 in DNA: TGTGCCAGCTTTGAGACAGGGGAGGGAACCGGGGAGCTGTTTTTT.

The CDR3 protein is CASSQESGYEQYF. The DNA for the CDR3 is TGTGCCAGCAGCCAAGAATCAGGCTACGAGCAGTACTTC. The chain employs TRBV3-1 (or the pseudogene TRBV3-2) and TRBJ2-7; D is uncertain. V lost 0 bases to trimming and J lost 3 bases, with 6 bases between them. The CDR3 contains 13 residues. The germline V gene has CDR1 LGHDT and CDR2 YNNKEL (reference sequence).

The J gene is TRBJ2-7, the V gene TRBV27; TRBD1 matches at 7 bases. The CDR3 spans 13 residues. In germline, CDR1 is MNHEY, CDR2 SMNVEV (reference sequence). V shed 10 bases and J 3 bases; nucleotides not matched to a gene: 9. In DNA form, the CDR3 reads TGTGCCACTATGACAGGGCGAGACTACGAGCAGTACTTC. As protein: CATMTGRDYEQYF.

The table lists this clone with a few counts. The sample holds other DNA sequences that translate to the same CDR3. V usage is TRBV28 and J usage is TRBJ2-7, with TRBD2 matching over 12 bases. Germline CDR1 reads MDHEN; CDR2 reads SYDVKM. V lost 4 bases and J lost 4; bases outside the gene matches: 5. This CDR3 has 15 amino acids. The chain's CDR3 is CASSSLAGGRYEQYF. For the CDR3, the DNA is TGTGCCAGCAGTTCCCTAGCGGGAGGGAGGTACGAGCAGTACTTC.

The genes are TRBV9 and TRBJ2-1; 10 bases match TRBD2. With 4 bases clipped from V and 7 bases from J, the junction kept 11 bases outside the gene matches. Per the germline V gene, CDR1 is SGDLS and CDR2 is YYNGEE. The CDR3 contains 16 residues. The CDR3 spells CASSSSGTSATNEQFF. The CDR3 DNA is TGTGCCAGCAGCTCGTCCGGGACTAGCGCCACTAATGAGCAGTTCTTC.

V usage is TRBV11-3 and J usage is TRBJ2-2, with no clear D. V was pared by 2 bases and J by 4 bases, with 17 bases between. Germline V gives CDR1 SGHNT, CDR2 YENEEA. This CDR3 has 17 residues. CDR3 protein: CASSLSSSVQPTGELFF. The CDR3 nucleotides read TGTGCCAGCAGCTTAAGTTCTTCCGTACAGCCCACCGGGGAGCTGTTTTTT.

This chain uses TRBV28 with TRBJ1-1; D perhaps matches TRBD1 (6 bases). Trimming stripped 5 bases from V and 5 bases from J, with 18 bases between. Looked up from germline, CDR1 is MDHEN and CDR2 is SYDVKM. The CDR3 spans 15 residues. The CDR3 region has the DNA TGTGCCAGCAGTCTAGGGGGACGGCGTAGGACTGAAGCTTTCTTT. Translating it yields CASSLGGRRRTEAFF.

As regards this clone: A much bigger clone sits one base away, suggesting this may be a read error. Other DNA sequences of this sample code for an identical CDR3. The chain links TRBV5-1 to TRBJ2-2; TRBD1 aligns across 11 bases. This CDR3 has 15 residues. The germline V gene encodes CDR1 SGHRS and CDR2 YFSETQ. The CDR3 spells CASKRTGGNTGELFF. The CDR3 region has the DNA TGCGCCAGCAAAAGGACAGGGGGCAACACCGGGGAGTTGTTTTTT.

The V and J genes are TRBV3-1 (or the pseudogene TRBV3-2) and TRBJ2-7; unclear D gene. CDR3 length: 13 amino acids. Per germline, CDR1 LGHDT and CDR2 YNNKEL (reference sequence). V was pared by 4 bases and J by 5 bases, with 12 bases between. This chain's CDR3 is CASSPLEAHEQYF. The CDR3 DNA sequence: TGTGCCAGCAGCCCCCTAGAGGCCCACGAGCAGTACTTC.

This chain connects TRBV28 to TRBJ2-2; 10 bases are a match to TRBD1. V lost 4 bases and J lost 4; bases outside the gene matches: 3. The germline CDR1 and CDR2 sequences are MDHEN and SYDVKM. The CDR3 loop spans 15 amino acids. The chain's CDR3 is CASSSWDRGTGELFF. CDR3 bases: TGTGCCAGCAGTTCATGGGACAGGGGCACCGGGGAGCTGTTTTTT. The variable domain in full, completed from reference TRBV28 and TRBJ2-2, reads DVKVTQSSRYLVKRTGEKVFLECVQDMDHENMFWYRQDPGLGLRLIYFSYDVKMKEKGDIPEGYSVSREKKERFSLILESASTNQTSMYLCASSSWDRGTGELFFGEGSRLTVL.

This clone is a singleton in its sample. The chain employs TRBV5-5 and TRBJ1-2; D remains ambiguous. Between the trimmed V and J ends, which lost 4 bases and 4 bases, there was a span of 23 bases. The length of the CDR3 is 17 residues. CDR1 is SGHKS and CDR2 is YYEKEE in the germline V gene (reference sequence). The CDR3 DNA sequence: TGTGCCAGCAGCGTGGCGGGGAGGGTGGTCAATTCCTATGGCTACACCTTC. It yields the protein CASSVAGRVVNSYGYTF.

The chain couples TRBV9 to TRBJ1-1; tentatively, D is TRBD1 (6 bases). V lost 4 bases and J lost 8, with 12 bases in between. Looked up from germline, CDR1 is SGDLS and CDR2 is YYNGEE. The CDR3 is made up of 12 amino acids. CDR3 in DNA: TGTGCCAGCAGCCAGGATGACAGGGAAGCTTTCTTT. Its protein product is CASSQDDREAFF.

In DNA form, the CDR3 reads TGTGCCAGTAGGACACTAGCGGGAGGGCGTTTCGGGGAGCTGTTTTTT. The encoded protein is CASRTLAGGRFGELFF. The V call is TRBV19, the J call TRBJ2-2; 13 bases align to TRBD2. Germline values: CDR1 LNHDA, CDR2 SQIVND (reference sequence). The CDR3 has 16 residues. The V and J ends lost 6 bases and 7 bases, in that order; junction bases with no gene match: 8.

This CDR3 reads CASSVDPSGRGAYNEQFF. Here the CDR3 DNA reads TGTGCCAGCAGCGTAGACCCTAGCGGGAGGGGAGCCTACAATGAGCAGTTCTTC. The chain carries TRBV9 and TRBJ2-1, with 12 bases matching TRBD2. The germline CDR1 and CDR2 sequences are SGDLS and YYNGEE. The CDR3 consists of 18 residues. V lost 0 bases and J lost 2; bases outside the gene matches: 6.

The chain joins TRBV10-2 to TRBJ2-2; perhaps TRBD2 as D (5 bases). V was cut by 10 bases and J by 2 bases, with 17 bases left in between. The germline V gene encodes CDR1 WSHSY and CDR2 SAAADI. The CDR3 is 15 residues long. CDR3 amino acids: CATRVDSTNTGELFF. Here the CDR3 DNA reads TGCGCCACCCGAGTGGACTCAACTAACACCGGGGAGCTGTTTTTT.

This chain connects TRBV7-9 to TRBJ1-4, with TRBD1 matching over 10 bases. The CDR3 is 15 amino acids. V was pared by 0 bases and J by 10 bases, with 5 bases of the junction left unmatched. Per the germline V gene, CDR1 is SEHNR and CDR2 is FQNEAQ (reference sequence). CDR3 DNA sequence: TGTGCCAGCAGCTTAGCGGTGGGGGACAGGGGAAAACTGTTTTTT. Translation: CASSLAVGDRGKLFF.

The J gene is TRBJ1-1, the V gene TRBV12-3 or TRBV12-4, with 7 bases lining up with TRBD1. The V segment lost 5 bases and the J segment 8 bases; nucleotides outside the gene matches: 5. The CDR3 loop spans 12 amino acids. This chain's CDR3 is CASSEGGPEAFF. The DNA for the CDR3 is TGTGCCAGCAGTGAAGGGGGCCCCGAAGCTTTCTTT.

Here the CDR3 DNA reads TGTGCCAGTTCCGACAGACATAATTCACCCCTCCACTTT. Encoded protein: CASSDRHNSPLHF. V is TRBV19 and J is TRBJ1-6; tentatively, D is TRBD1 (5 bases). V shed 8 bases and J shed 5 bases, with 10 bases lying between them. Germline values: CDR1 LNHDA, CDR2 SQIVND (reference sequence). The CDR3 contains 13 residues. Combining the CDR3 with reference TRBV19 and TRBJ1-6 gives the whole variable domain DGGITQSPKYLFRKEGQNVTLSCEQNLNHDAMYWYRQDPGQGLRLIYYSQIVNDFQKGDIAEGYSVSREKKESFPLTVTSAQKNPTAFYLCASSDRHNSPLHFGNGTRLTVT.

The chain employs TRBV30 and TRBJ1-2; maybe TRBD1 (5 bases). The CDR3 has 14 amino acids. The germline CDR1 and CDR2 sequences are GTSNPN and SVGIG (reference sequence). Trimming shortened V by 1 base and J by 8 bases, and 17 bases separated the two germline ends. CDR3 in amino acids: CAWSAPRGARGYTF. For the CDR3, the DNA is TGTGCCTGGAGTGCCCCCCGTGGGGCGCGGGGCTACACCTTC.

The table lists this clone with a count of one. CDR3 bases: TGTGCCAGCTCACCACCCGAGCGGGAGGGCGGCACAGATACGCAGTATTTT. Protein: CASSPPEREGGTDTQYF. This chain joins TRBV18 and TRBJ2-3, with 10 bases that match TRBD2. Germline V gives CDR1 KGHSH, CDR2 LQKENI. Trimming removed 0 bases from V and 1 base from J; junction bases left unmatched: 4. The CDR3 contains 17 residues.